The 9 T cell receptor beta chains listed next were all sequenced from one sample in a study of CD8+ T cells in alopecia areata (dated by TCRdb to between 2017 and 2018). The sample's time point label, in plain terms: baseline before oral tofacitinib. Library construction relied on the immunoSEQ multiplex PCR assay. For TCR sequencing, RNA was extracted from every sample and reverse transcribed into cDNA to serve as template. This is the immuneACCESS table as TCRdb keeps it, with only in-frame sequences that have V and J called. A part of the clones is gone; compared with another copy, unresolved V genes explain less than half, and the rest is unexplained. The sample contains over 150,000 clones, around 50% of them found a single time. The ten top clones hold about 14% of the sample. Sequencing used CD4+ T cells sorted from blood, obtained at week 0. The receptors come from a human donor with alopecia areata.

The chain uses TRBV10-1 and TRBJ2-4; the D is unclear. CDR1 and CDR2 from the germline V gene are WNHNN and SYGVQD (reference sequence). CDR3 length equals 15 residues. V was cut by 3 bases and J by 1 base, with 10 bases left in between. In DNA form, the CDR3 reads TGCGCCAGCAGTGATTCCCCAGAGGCCAAAAACATTCAGTACTTC. Protein: CASSDSPEAKNIQYF.

The chain has TRBV2 and TRBJ2-1; a weak D match, TRBD1 (5 bases). CDR3 length equals 15 residues. V lost 2 bases and J lost 4, with 12 bases in between. CDR1 and CDR2 from the germline V gene are SNHLY and FYNNEI. The CDR3 is CASSELAGSYNEQFF. DNA for the CDR3: TGTGCCAGCAGTGAATTGGCAGGGTCGTACAATGAGCAGTTCTTC.

This chain links TRBV4-2 with TRBJ2-3; 12 bases fit TRBD2. Germline assignment: CDR1 LGHNA and CDR2 YNFKEQ. Germline trimming cut 0 bases from V and 0 bases from J; bases unmatched to any gene: 7. This CDR3 comprises 19 residues. The CDR3, as DNA: TGTGCCAGCAGCCAAGATCTAGCGGGGGGGCACGCTAGCACAGATACGCAGTATTTT. This sequence encodes CASSQDLAGGHASTDTQYF.

The CDR3 region is CASSSRLERGTYEQYF. CDR3 DNA sequence: TGTGCCAGCAGTTCCCGTCTCGAGCGGGGAACCTACGAGCAGTACTTC. The chain combines TRBV6-5 with TRBJ2-7; 7 positions agree with TRBD2. The V gene's germline CDR1 is MNHEY and CDR2 SVGAGI. The V gene end was trimmed by 4 bases and the J gene end by 2 bases; junction bases not matched to a gene: 11. The CDR3 has 16 amino acids.

The chain carries TRBV19 and TRBJ2-5; 11 nucleotides agree with TRBD2. The V gene end was trimmed by 3 bases and the J gene end by 1 base; junction bases not matched to a gene: 4. The CDR3 has 16 residues. The germline V gene encodes CDR1 LNHDA and CDR2 SQIVND (reference sequence). This CDR3 reads CASSIPGTSGQETQYF. DNA of the CDR3: TGTGCCAGTAGTATCCCCGGGACTAGCGGCCAAGAGACCCAGTACTTC.

V and J are TRBV12-5 and TRBJ2-2; the match to TRBD1 covers 9 bases. The CDR3 contains 16 residues. The ends lost 0 bases at V and 9 bases at J; junction bases unmatched: 8. The germline gives CDR1 LGHNT, CDR2 FRNRAP. CDR3 bases: TGTGCTAGTGGTTTGGTATTGGACAGGGGTTCGTGGGAGCTGTTTTTT. Translation: CASGLVLDRGSWELFF.

V is TRBV2 and J is TRBJ1-5, with 7 bases that match TRBD1. Germline V gene data show CDR1 as SNHLY and CDR2 as FYNNEI. There are 13 residues in the CDR3. J lost 3 bases, V lost 6 bases, and 2 bases had no gene match. The CDR3 sequence is CASRGQLNQPQHF. The CDR3 bases are TGTGCCAGCAGGGGACAGCTCAATCAGCCCCAGCATTTT.

This chain links TRBV20-1 with TRBJ1-2; unclear D gene. This CDR3 spans 11 amino acids. CDR1 is DFQATT, CDR2 SNEGSKA, per germline (reference sequence). V lost 3 bases and J lost 5, with 7 bases in between. CDR3 nucleotides: TGCAGTGCTAGTGACGAGTATGGCTACACCTTC. Its protein product is CSASDEYGYTF.

This chain links TRBV15 with TRBJ2-7; D uncertain. CDR1 is LNHNV, CDR2 YYDKDF, per germline (reference sequence). Trimming shortened V by 1 base and J by 7 bases, and 20 bases separated the two germline ends. The CDR3 has 16 residues. In DNA, the CDR3 is TGTGCCACCAGCAGAGTTTTGGGCGATGGAGCTCGAGAGCAGTACTTC. This gives the protein CATSRVLGDGAREQYF.